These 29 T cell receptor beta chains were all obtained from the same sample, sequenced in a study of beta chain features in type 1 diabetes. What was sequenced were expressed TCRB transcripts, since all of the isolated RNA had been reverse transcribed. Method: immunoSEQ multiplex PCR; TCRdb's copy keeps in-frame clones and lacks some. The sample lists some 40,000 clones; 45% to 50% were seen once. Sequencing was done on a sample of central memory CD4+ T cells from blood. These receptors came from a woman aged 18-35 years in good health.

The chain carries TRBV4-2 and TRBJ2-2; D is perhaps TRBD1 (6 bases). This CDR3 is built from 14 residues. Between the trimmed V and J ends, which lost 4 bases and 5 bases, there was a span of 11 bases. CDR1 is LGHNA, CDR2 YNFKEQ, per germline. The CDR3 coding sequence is TGTGCCAGCAGCCGAACACAGGGTACCGGGGAGCTGTTTTTT. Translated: CASSRTQGTGELFF.

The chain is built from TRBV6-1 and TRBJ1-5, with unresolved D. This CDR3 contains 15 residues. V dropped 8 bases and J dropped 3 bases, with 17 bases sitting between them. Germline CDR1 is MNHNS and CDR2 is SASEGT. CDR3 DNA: TGTGCCAGCGGGGAGTCCGACCGTTACAATCAGCCCCAGCATTTT. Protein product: CASGESDRYNQPQHF.

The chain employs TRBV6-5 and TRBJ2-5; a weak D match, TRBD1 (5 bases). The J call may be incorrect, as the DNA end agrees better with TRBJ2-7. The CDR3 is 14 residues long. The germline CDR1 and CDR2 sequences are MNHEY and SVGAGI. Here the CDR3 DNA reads TGTGCCAGCAGTTACGACAGAAATTACTACGAGCAGTACTTC. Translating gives CASSYDRNYYEQYF.

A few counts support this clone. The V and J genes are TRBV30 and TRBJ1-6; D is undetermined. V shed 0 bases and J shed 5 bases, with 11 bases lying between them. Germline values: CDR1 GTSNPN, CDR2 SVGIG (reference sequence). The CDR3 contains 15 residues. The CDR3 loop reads CAWSVIESDNSPLHF. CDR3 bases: TGTGCCTGGAGTGTAATAGAATCGGATAATTCACCCCTCCACTTT.

CDR3 in amino acids: CASSQNWVGDQPQHF. The CDR3 nucleotides read TGTGCCAGCAGCCAAAATTGGGTAGGGGATCAGCCCCAGCATTTT. The rearrangement uses TRBV6-1 and TRBJ1-5; possible D gene TRBD1, 5 bases. Germline V CDR1 and CDR2: MNHNS, SASEGT. V lost 6 bases, J lost 5 bases, and 17 bases lay in between. This CDR3 region has 15 residues.

The DNA for the CDR3 is TGTGCCAGCAGCTTCCAGACAAGATCTAATTCACCCCTCCACTTT. Translating gives CASSFQTRSNSPLHF. This chain joins TRBV5-8 and TRBJ1-6; D is ambiguous. The CDR3 totals 15 residues. Trimming removed 2 bases from V and 6 bases from J, with 12 bases in between. Germline CDR1 and CDR2: SGHTS and YDEGEE.

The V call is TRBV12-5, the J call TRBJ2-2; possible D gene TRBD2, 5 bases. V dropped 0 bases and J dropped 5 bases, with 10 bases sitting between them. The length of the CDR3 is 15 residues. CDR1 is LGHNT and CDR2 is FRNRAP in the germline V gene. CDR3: CASGLVLSGTGELFF. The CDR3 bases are TGTGCTAGTGGTTTGGTATTGTCGGGAACCGGGGAGCTGTTTTTT.

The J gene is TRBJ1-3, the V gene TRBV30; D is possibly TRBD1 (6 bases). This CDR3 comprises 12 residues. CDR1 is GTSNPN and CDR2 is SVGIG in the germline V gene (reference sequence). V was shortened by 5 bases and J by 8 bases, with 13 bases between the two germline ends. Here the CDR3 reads CAWAGGWDTIYF. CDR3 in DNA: TGTGCCTGGGCTGGGGGCTGGGACACCATATATTTT.

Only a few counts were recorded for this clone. The CDR3 coding sequence is TGTGCCAGCTCGGGGGACACCGGGGAGCTGTTTTTT. Its translation is CASSGDTGELFF. The chain recombines TRBV7-6 with TRBJ2-2; perhaps TRBD2 as D (6 bases). This CDR3 is 12 amino acids long. The germline V and J ends were trimmed by 8 bases and 3 bases, with 7 bases remaining between them. Germline CDR1 SGHVS, CDR2 FNYEAQ.

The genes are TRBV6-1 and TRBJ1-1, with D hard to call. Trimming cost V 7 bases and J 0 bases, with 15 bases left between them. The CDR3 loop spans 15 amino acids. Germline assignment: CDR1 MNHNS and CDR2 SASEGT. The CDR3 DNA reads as TGTGCCAGCAAGACACAAGAGTTCTTGAACACTGAAGCTTTCTTT. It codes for CASKTQEFLNTEAFF.

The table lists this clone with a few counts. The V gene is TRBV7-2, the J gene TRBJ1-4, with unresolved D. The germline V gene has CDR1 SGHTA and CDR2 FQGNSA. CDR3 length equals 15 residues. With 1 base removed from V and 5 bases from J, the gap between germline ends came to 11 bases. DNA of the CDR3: TGTGCCAGCAGCTTAGGCGCTTTCAAGAATGAAAAACTGTTTTTT. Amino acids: CASSLGAFKNEKLFF.

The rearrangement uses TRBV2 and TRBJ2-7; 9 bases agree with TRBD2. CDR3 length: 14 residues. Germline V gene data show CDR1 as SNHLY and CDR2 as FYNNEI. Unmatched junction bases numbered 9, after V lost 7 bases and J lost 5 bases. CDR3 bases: TGTGCCAGCACAAAAGAGCGGGAGGCCGACGAGCAGTACTTC. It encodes CASTKEREADEQYF.

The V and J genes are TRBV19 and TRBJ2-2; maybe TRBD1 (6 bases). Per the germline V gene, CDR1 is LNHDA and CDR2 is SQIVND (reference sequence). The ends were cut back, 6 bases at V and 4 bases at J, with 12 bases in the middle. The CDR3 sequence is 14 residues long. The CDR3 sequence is CASRAGVVTGELFF. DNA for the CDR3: TGTGCCAGTAGGGCAGGGGTGGTCACCGGGGAGCTGTTTTTT.

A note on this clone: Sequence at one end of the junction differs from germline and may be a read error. The CDR3 sequence: CAGSLSSSGLNTGELFF. For the CDR3, the DNA is TGTGCCGGCAGCTTAAGTTCTAGCGGACTGAACACCGGGGAGCTGTTTTTT. This chain connects TRBV11-2 to TRBJ2-2; 7 bases fit TRBD2. The CDR3 sequence is 17 residues long. The germline V gene has CDR1 SGHAT and CDR2 FQNNGV.

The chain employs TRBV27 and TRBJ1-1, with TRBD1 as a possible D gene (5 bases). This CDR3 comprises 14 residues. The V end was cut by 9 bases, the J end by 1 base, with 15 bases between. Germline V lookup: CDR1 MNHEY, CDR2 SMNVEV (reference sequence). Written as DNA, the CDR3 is TGTGCCAGTAGAGCGACAGCGTCGAACACTGAAGCTTTCTTT. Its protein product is CASRATASNTEAFF.

DNA for the CDR3: TGTGCCAGCAGCAGACTAGCGGGAGATACGCAGTATTTT. It specifies CASSRLAGDTQYF. V is TRBV6-1 and J is TRBJ2-3; 10 bases are a match to TRBD2. Trimming took 6 bases from V and 5 from J; bases not matched to a gene: 2. Looked up from germline, CDR1 is MNHNS and CDR2 is SASEGT. This CDR3 region has 13 residues.

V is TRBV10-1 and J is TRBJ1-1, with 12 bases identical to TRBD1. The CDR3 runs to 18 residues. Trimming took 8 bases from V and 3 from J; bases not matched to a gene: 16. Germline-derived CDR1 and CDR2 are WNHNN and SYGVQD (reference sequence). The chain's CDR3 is CASEKEGQGAQMDTEAFF. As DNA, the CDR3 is TGCGCCAGCGAAAAGGAGGGACAGGGGGCTCAGATGGACACTGAAGCTTTCTTT.

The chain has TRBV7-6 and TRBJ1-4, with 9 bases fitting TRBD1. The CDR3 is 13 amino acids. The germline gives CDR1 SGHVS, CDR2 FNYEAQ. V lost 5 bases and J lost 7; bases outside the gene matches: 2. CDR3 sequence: CASSPDRGEKLFF. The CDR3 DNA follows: TGTGCCAGCAGCCCGGACAGGGGTGAAAAACTGTTTTTT.

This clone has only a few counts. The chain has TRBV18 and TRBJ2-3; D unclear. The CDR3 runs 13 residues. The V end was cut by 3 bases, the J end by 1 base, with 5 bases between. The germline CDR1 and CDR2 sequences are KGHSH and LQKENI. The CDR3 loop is CASSPTGTDTQYF. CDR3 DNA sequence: TGTGCCAGCTCACCTACAGGCACAGATACGCAGTATTTT.

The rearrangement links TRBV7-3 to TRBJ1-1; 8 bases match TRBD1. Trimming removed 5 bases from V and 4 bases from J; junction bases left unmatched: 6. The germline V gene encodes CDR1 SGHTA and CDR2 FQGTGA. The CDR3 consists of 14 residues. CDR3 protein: CASSATGAGTEAFF. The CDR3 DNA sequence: TGTGCCAGCAGCGCGACAGGGGCGGGCACTGAAGCTTTCTTT.

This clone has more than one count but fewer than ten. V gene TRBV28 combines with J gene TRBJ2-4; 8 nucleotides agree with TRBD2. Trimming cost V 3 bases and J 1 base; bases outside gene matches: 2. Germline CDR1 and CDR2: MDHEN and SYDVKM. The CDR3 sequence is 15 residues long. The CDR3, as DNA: TGTGCCAGCAGTTTCGGGGGGGTGGCCAAAAACATTCAGTACTTC. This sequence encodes CASSFGGVAKNIQYF.

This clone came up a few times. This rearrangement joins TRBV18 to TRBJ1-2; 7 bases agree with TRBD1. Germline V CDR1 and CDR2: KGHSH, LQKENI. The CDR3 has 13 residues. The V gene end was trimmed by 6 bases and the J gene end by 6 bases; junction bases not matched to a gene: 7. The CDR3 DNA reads TGTGCCAGCTCGGAACAGGGGTGGGATGGCTACACCTTC. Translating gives CASSEQGWDGYTF.

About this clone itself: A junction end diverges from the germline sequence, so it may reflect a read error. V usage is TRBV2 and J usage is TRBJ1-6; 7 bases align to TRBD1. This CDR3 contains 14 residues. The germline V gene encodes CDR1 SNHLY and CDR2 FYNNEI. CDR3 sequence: CAISQGDHGSPLHF. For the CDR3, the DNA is TGTGCCATCAGTCAGGGGGATCATGGTTCACCCCTCCACTTT.

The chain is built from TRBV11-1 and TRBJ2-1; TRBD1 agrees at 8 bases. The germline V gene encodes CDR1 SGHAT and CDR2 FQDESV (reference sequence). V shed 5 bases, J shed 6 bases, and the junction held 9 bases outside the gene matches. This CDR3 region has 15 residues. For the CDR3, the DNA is TGTGCCAGCAGCCAAGGACAGGGTGGGAGCAATGAGCAGTTCTTC. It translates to CASSQGQGGSNEQFF.

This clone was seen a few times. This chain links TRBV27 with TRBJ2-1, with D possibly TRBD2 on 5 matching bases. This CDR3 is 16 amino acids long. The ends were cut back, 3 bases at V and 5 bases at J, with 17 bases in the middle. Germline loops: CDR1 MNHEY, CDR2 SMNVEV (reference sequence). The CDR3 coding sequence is TGTGCCAGCAGTTTTGGCGGTCGGGGTAAAAACAATGAGCAGTTCTTC. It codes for CASSFGGRGKNNEQFF.

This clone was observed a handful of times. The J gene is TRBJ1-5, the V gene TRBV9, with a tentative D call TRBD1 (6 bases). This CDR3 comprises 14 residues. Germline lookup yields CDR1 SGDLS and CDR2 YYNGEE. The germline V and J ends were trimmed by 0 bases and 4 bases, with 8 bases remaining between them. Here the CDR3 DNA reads TGTGCCAGCAGCGTAGCAGGGGTTAATCAGCCCCAGCATTTT. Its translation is CASSVAGVNQPQHF. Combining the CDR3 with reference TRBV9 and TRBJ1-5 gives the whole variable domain DSGVTQTPKHLITATGQRVTLRCSPRSGDLSVYWYQQSLDQGLQFLIQYYNGEERAKGNILERFSAQQFPDLHSELNLSSLELGDSALYFCASSVAGVNQPQHFGDGTRLSIL.

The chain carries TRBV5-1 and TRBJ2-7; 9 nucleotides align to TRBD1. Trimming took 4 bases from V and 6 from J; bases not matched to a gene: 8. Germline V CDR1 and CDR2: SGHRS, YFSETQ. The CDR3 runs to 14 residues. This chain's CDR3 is CASSPIGQGSEQYF. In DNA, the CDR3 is TGCGCCAGCAGCCCGATAGGACAGGGGTCCGAGCAGTACTTC.

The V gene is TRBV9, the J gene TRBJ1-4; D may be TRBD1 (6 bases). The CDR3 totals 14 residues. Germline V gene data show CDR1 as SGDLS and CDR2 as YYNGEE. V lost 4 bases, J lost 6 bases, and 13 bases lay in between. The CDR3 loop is CASSPGGRDEKLFF. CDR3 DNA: TGTGCCAGCAGCCCGGGGGGGCGGGATGAAAAACTGTTTTTT.

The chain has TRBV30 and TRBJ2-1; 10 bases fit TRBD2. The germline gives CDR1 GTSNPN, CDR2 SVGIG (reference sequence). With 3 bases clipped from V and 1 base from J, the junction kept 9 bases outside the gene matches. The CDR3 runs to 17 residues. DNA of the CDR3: TGTGCCTGGAGCAAGGTAGGACTAGCGGATTCCTACAATGAGCAGTTCTTC. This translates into CAWSKVGLADSYNEQFF. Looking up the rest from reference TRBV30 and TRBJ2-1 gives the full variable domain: SQTIHQWPATLVQPVGSPLSLECTVEGTSNPNLYWYRQAAGRGLQLLFYSVGIGQISSEVPQNLSASRPQDRQFILSSKKLLLSDSGFYLCAWSKVGLADSYNEQFFGPGTRLTVL.